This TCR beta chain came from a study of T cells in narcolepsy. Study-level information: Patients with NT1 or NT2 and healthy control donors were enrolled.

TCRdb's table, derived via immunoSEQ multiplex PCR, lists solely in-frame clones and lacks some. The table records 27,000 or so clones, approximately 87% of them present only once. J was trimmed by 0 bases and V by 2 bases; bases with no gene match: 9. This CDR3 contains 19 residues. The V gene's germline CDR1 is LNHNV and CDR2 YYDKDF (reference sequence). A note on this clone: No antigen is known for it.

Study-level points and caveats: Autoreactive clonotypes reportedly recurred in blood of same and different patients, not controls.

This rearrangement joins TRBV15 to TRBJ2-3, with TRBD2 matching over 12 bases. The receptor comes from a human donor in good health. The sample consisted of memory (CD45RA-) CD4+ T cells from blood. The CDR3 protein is CATSRRRTSGDSSTDTQYF. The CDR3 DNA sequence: TGTGCCACCAGCAGAAGGAGGACTAGCGGGGACTCTAGCACAGATACGCAGTATTTT.